Listed below are T cell receptor beta chains from one sample, sequenced in a study of regulatory T cells in long-lasting Graves disease. MiXCR, run by TCRdb on the multiplex PCR reads, gives a single entry per CDR3 protein. The sample yields over 500,000 distinct CDR3 sequences, about 16% seen once. The same specimen was also included in a second study, on T cells in Graves' hyperthyroidism and ophthalmopathy.

The sequences come from peripheral blood mononuclear cells (PBMCs), collected at new diagnosis, from a patient treated with antithyroid drugs. These receptor sequences come from a man aged 18 to 30 with Graves disease. CDR3s include the opening cysteine and the closing phenylalanine or tryptophan. Each record gives: D gene, J gene, clone size, V gene, CDR3 protein, CDR3 DNA. The D gene is left open where the match is weak. The size field is filled for only some rows; it gives once, few, many or a size class.

- TRBJ1-2 - TRBV6-2/TRBV6-3 CASSFQARGGYTF TGTGCCAGCAGTTTTCAGGCCCGGGGGGGCTACACCTTC
- TRBJ2-1 many TRBV6-5 CASSYPSLDEQFF TGTGCCAGCAGTTACCCTTCCTTGGATGAGCAGTTCTTC
TRBD2 TRBJ2-3 - TRBV29-1 CSVVRGLGRTDTQYF TGCAGCGTTGTGCGCGGACTAGGGCGAACAGATACGCAGTATTTT
- TRBJ1-4 many TRBV27 CASSRGTPEKLFF TGTGCCAGCAGTCGGGGGACACCTGAAAAACTGTTTTTT
- TRBJ2-3 - TRBV5-5 CASSQYRGREGTDTQYF TGTGCCAGCAGCCAATACAGGGGGCGGGAGGGGACAGATACGCAGTATTTT
- TRBJ2-7 - TRBV2 CARGVRDDSYEQYF TGTGCCAGGGGGGTCCGGGACGATTCCTACGAGCAGTACTTC
- TRBJ2-1 - TRBV20-1 CSAMKRGQGHSYEQFF TGCAGTGCCATGAAAAGGGGTCAGGGGCACTCCTACGAGCAGTTCTTC
- TRBJ2-2 - TRBV6-5 CASSYTGSPFGGELFF TGTGCCAGCAGTTACACTGGGAGCCCGTTTGGCGGGGAGCTGTTTTTT
TRBD1 TRBJ1-2 many TRBV4-1 CASSQDPAQGGGYTF TGCGCCAGCAGCCAAGATCCAGCACAGGGGGGAGGCTACACCTTC
TRBD2 TRBJ2-1 - TRBV3-1 CASSQDMGLAKSEQFF TGTGCCAGCAGCCAAGATATGGGACTAGCGAAGTCTGAGCAGTTCTTC
TRBD1 TRBJ2-7 many TRBV28 CASSAAGTGGKDEQYF TGTGCCAGCAGCGCCGCGGGGACAGGGGGCAAGGACGAGCAGTACTTC
TRBD2 TRBJ2-2 few TRBV6-2/TRBV6-3 CASSSTSGSPGELFF TGTGCCAGCAGTTCGACTAGCGGGAGCCCCGGGGAGCTGTTTTTT
- TRBJ1-5 - TRBV6-1 CASREIAGNQPQHF TGTGCCAGCAGGGAGATAGCAGGCAATCAGCCCCAGCATTTT
TRBD2 TRBJ2-5 - TRBV18 CASSPLGLAGGQETQYF TGTGCCAGCTCACCACTAGGACTAGCGGGAGGTCAAGAGACCCAGTACTTC
TRBD2 TRBJ2-1 once TRBV28 CASSSLEGLEQNGQFF TGTGCCAGCAGCTCGTTGGAAGGACTAGAGCAGAATGGGCAGTTCTTC
- TRBJ1-2 many TRBV14 CASSTTGTYGYTF TGTGCCAGCAGCACCACCGGGACATATGGCTACACCTTC
- TRBJ1-2 few TRBV9 CASSGSSGYTF TGTGCCAGCAGCGGCTCCAGCGGCTACACCTTC
- TRBJ1-2 - TRBV27 CASSLMGGFNYGYTF TGTGCCAGCAGTCTAATGGGGGGATTCAACTATGGCTACACCTTC
- TRBJ2-7 - TRBV5-5 CASSLRDFYEQYF TGTGCCAGCAGCTTACGGGATTTTTACGAGCAGTACTTC
- TRBJ2-7 many TRBV12-3/TRBV12-4 CASRANHYEQYF TGTGCCAGCAGGGCTAACCACTACGAGCAGTACTTC
- TRBJ2-1 many TRBV3-1 CASSQGGATTYNEQFF TGTGCCAGCAGCCAAGGTGGGGCGACAACGTACAATGAGCAGTTCTTC
- TRBJ1-1 many TRBV2 CASSDSVNTEAFF TGTGCCAGCAGTGATTCAGTGAACACTGAAGCTTTCTTT